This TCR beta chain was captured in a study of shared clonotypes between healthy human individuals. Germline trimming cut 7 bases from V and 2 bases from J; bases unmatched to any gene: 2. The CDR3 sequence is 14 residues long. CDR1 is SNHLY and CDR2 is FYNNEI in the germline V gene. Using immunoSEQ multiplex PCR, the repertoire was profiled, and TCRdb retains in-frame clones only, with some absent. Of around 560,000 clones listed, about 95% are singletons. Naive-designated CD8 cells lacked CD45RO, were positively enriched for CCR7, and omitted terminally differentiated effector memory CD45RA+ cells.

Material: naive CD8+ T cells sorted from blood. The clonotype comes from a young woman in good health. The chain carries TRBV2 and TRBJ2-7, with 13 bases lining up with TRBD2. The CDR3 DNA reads TGTGCCAGCATTGGACTAGCGGGGGCCTACGAGCAGTACTTC. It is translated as CASIGLAGAYEQYF.